The 2 T cell receptor beta chains presented below share a single source sample, sequenced in a study of CD4+ T cells in melanoma. Some clones are missing from TCRdb's copy, which holds only in-frame ones; the method was immunoSEQ multiplex PCR. The table lists about 54,000 clones, roughly 69% of them singletons. Sequencing input: tumor tissue. These receptors were collected from a human donor with melanoma.

This clone was found a few times. The chain is built from TRBV11-3 and TRBJ2-1, with D uncertain. CDR1 and CDR2 (germline): SGHNT, YENEEA. V lost 1 base and J 4 bases, leaving 11 bases between the germline ends. CDR3 size: 15 residues. CDR3 DNA sequence: TGTGCCAGCAGCTTAGGTAGGCTGGGGTACAATGAGCAGTTCTTC. Translating gives CASSLGRLGYNEQFF.

This clone was seen a few times. The gene calls are TRBV9 and TRBJ2-5; 7 bases are shared with TRBD2. CDR1 is SGDLS and CDR2 is YYNGEE in the germline V gene. J gave up 0 bases and V 3 bases, and 8 bases lay outside the gene matches. The CDR3 runs to 16 residues. In DNA, the CDR3 is TGTGCCAGCAGCGAGCTAACCGGGGGGTACCAAGAGACCCAGTACTTC. Translated: CASSELTGGYQETQYF. Full variable domain (rest looked up from reference TRBV9 and TRBJ2-5): DSGVTQTPKHLITATGQRVTLRCSPRSGDLSVYWYQQSLDQGLQFLIQYYNGEERAKGNILERFSAQQFPDLHSELNLSSLELGDSALYFCASSELTGGYQETQYFGPGTRLLVL.